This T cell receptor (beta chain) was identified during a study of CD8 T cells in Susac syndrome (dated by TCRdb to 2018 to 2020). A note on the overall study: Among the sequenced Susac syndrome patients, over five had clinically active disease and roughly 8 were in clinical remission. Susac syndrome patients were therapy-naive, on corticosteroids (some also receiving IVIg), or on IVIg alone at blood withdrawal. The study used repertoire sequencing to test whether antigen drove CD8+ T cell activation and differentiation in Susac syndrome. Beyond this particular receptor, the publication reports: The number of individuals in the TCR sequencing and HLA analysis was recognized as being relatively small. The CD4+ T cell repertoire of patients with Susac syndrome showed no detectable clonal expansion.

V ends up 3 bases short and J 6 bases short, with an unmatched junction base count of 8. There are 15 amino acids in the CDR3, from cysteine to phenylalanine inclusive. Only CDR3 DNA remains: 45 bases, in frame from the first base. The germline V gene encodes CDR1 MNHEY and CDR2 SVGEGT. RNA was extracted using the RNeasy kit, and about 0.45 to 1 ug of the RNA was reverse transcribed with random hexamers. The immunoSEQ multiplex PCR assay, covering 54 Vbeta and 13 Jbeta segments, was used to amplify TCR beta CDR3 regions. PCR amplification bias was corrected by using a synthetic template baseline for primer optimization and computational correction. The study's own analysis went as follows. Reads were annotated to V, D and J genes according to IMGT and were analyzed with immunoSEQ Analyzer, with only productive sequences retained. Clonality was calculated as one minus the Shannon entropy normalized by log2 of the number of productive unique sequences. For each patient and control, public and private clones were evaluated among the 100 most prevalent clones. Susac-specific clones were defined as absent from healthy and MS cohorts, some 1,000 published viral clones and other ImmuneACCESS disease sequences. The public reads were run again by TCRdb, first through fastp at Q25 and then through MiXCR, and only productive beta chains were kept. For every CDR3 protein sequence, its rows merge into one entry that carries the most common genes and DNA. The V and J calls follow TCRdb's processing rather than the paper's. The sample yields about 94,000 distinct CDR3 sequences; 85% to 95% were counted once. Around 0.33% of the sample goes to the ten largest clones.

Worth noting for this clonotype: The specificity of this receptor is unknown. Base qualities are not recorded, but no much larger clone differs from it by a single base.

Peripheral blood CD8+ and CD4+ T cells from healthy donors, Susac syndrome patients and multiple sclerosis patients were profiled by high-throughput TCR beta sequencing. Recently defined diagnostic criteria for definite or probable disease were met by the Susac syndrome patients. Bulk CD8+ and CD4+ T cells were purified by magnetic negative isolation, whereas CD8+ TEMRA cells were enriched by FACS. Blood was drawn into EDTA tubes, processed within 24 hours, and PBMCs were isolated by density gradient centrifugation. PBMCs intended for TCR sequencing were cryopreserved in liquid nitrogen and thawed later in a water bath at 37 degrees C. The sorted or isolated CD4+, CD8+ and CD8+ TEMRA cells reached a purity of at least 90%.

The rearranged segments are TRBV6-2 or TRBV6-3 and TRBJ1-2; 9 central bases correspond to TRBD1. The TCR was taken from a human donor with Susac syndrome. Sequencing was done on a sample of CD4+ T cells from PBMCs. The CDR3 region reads CASSYLPGQGHGYTF. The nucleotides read TGTGCCAGCAGTTATCTACCGGGACAGGGACATGGCTACACCTTC.